One sample yielded the 3 T cell receptor beta chains listed below, sequenced in a study of cytomegalovirus exposure and HLA in healthy donors. PCR primers comprised 60 Vbeta and 13 Jbeta primers. Clones were sequenced by immunoSEQ multiplex PCR, and TCRdb holds only the in-frame ones, with some missing. Of about 100,000 clones in the sample, 70% to 80% were seen once. Material for sequencing was PBMCs. Receptors were obtained from a woman aged 18 to 35 in good health and CMV-seropositive.

The rearrangement uses TRBV7-2 and TRBJ2-7; 10 bases line up with TRBD2. V trimming: 4 bases; J trimming: 5 bases; junction bases outside the gene matches: 11. Germline loops: CDR1 SGHTA, CDR2 FQGNSA. The CDR3 contains 16 residues. CDR3 region: CASSYHSSGSANEQYF. The CDR3 nucleotides are TGTGCCAGCAGCTACCATTCTAGCGGGAGTGCCAACGAGCAGTACTTC.

This clone came up once. The V call is TRBV30, the J call TRBJ1-5; TRBD1 agrees at 7 bases. CDR3 length: 14 amino acids. CDR1 and CDR2 (germline): GTSNPN, SVGIG (reference sequence). Unmatched junction bases numbered 6, after V lost 1 base and J lost 6 bases. CDR3 in amino acids: CAWSEGAARQPQHF. In DNA form, the CDR3 reads TGTGCCTGGAGTGAGGGGGCCGCCCGTCAGCCCCAGCATTTT. Full variable domain (missing parts from reference TRBV30 and TRBJ1-5): SQTIHQWPATLVQPVGSPLSLECTVEGTSNPNLYWYRQAAGRGLQLLFYSVGIGQISSEVPQNLSASRPQDRQFILSSKKLLLSDSGFYLCAWSEGAARQPQHFGDGTRLSIL.

The V call is TRBV28, the J call TRBJ2-7; D perhaps matches TRBD1 (5 bases). Germline V gene sequence: CDR1 MDHEN, CDR2 SYDVKM. Between the trimmed V and J ends, which lost 5 bases and 5 bases, there was a span of 22 bases. The CDR3 extends over 16 amino acids. The chain's CDR3 is CASSTSDSLPPNEQYF. CDR3 coding DNA: TGTGCCAGCAGTACTTCTGACAGTCTACCCCCTAACGAGCAGTACTTC.